This T cell receptor beta chain was identified during a study of blood T cell repertoires in COVID-19. In the study overall: Whether acute or convalescent, the COVID-19 samples came from the United States, Italy and Spain. T cells, B-cell-depleted T cells, or PBMCs provided the cDNA or gDNA that served as material.

Looked up from germline, CDR1 is SGHRS and CDR2 is YFSETQ. The CDR3 extends over 15 amino acids. The germline V and J ends were trimmed by 1 base and 3 bases, with 13 bases remaining between them. Per the authors' pipeline: Reference gene primer amplification gave nucleated cell count estimates. Libraries were prepared by immunoSEQ multiplex PCR; TCRdb keeps only in-frame clonotypes and omits some of them. V, J and clone size derive from that table, while D and trimming were established from the DNA sequence. The profile covers some 160,000 clones, with around four fifths appearing a single time and roughly 2% taken by the ten largest.

The specimen was peripheral blood. The source is a woman older than 75 with acute or convalescent COVID-19. J is TRBJ1-2 and V is TRBV5-1; D unclear. The CDR3 nucleotides read TGCGCCAGCAGCTTGTTGTTCCCCGGTGACTATGGCTACACCTTC. Translated: CASSLLFPGDYGYTF.